This TCR beta chain was identified during a study of T cell responses to AZD1222 COVID-19 vaccine. Data came from immunoSEQ multiplex PCR; TCRdb stores just in-frame clones and leaves some out. The repertoire has over 70,000 clones, 89% of them found once; the top ten carry about a tenth. In this sample, this clone turned up once. The antigen remains unidentified. The CDR3 has 15 amino acids. V lost 2 bases, J lost 2 bases, and 5 bases stayed unmatched. Germline CDR1 reads SGHRS; CDR2 reads YFSETQ. Second-dose intervals of approximately 4 or approximately 12 weeks were pooled. Broader study findings: Most donors were white British and more were female, and clonal diversity was possibly underestimated. Spike-specific TCR breadth and depth grew following two AZD1222 doses.

The sequenced sample was peripheral blood, obtained 28 days after the second AZD1222 dose. This rearrangement joins TRBV5-1 to TRBJ2-3; 7 nucleotides line up with TRBD1. The source is an adult who received the AZD1222 COVID-19 vaccine. The chain's CDR3 is CASSLTGQYTDTQYF. In DNA form, the CDR3 reads TGCGCCAGCAGCTTAACGGGACAGTACACAGATACGCAGTATTTT.